The 26 T cell receptor beta chains presented below share a single source sample, sequenced in a study of T cells in severe cutaneous drug reactions. Bulk and single-cell libraries used iRepertoire multiplex PCR with TCR subtype-specific primers. Using the multiplex PCR reads, TCRdb records one entry per CDR3 protein without DNA. The specimen's table records approximately 9,600 distinct CDR3 sequences. Carbamazepine had induced Stevens-Johnson syndrome or toxic epidermal necrolysis in the sequenced donors. Sequencing was carried out using cells from a skin blister. These receptors were obtained from a human donor with Stevens-Johnson syndrome, a severe cutaneous drug reaction.

The chain uses TRBV20-1 and TRBJ2-1; TCRdb calls TRBD1, which cannot be checked without DNA. The CDR3 extends over 16 amino acids. Per germline, CDR1 DFQATT and CDR2 SNEGSKA (reference sequence). CDR3 in amino acids: CSARPQGAASYNEQFF.

This clonotype is identified as medium-sized (0.01 to 0.1%) from frequency. The V call is TRBV20-1, the J call TRBJ1-3. Germline V gene lookup returns CDR1 DFQATT and CDR2 SNEGSKA (reference sequence). This CDR3 spans 14 amino acids. CDR3 amino acids: CSARDRGGGNTIYF.

The chain combines TRBV30 with TRBJ2-5; TCRdb returns TRBD1, unconfirmable since there is no DNA. CDR1 is GTSNPN, CDR2 SVGIG, per germline (reference sequence). There are 14 residues in the CDR3. Here the CDR3 reads CAWRGGHSQETQYF. Based on the CDR3 plus reference TRBV30 and TRBJ2-5, the full variable domain is SQTIHQWPATLVQPVGSPLSLECTVEGTSNPNLYWYRQAAGRGLQLLFYSVGIGQISSEVPQNLSASRPQDRQFILSSKKLLLSDSGFYLCAWRGGHSQETQYFGPGTRLLVL.

The gene calls are TRBV29-1 and TRBJ2-7; TCRdb names TRBD1, which stays unverified in the absence of DNA. Germline CDR1 reads SQVTM; CDR2 reads ANQGSEA. This CDR3 spans 14 amino acids. The CDR3 reads CSVVPGTAAYEQYF.

The J gene is TRBJ2-1, the V gene TRBV20-1; the TCRdb D gene call, TRBD2, has no DNA to confirm it. From germline, CDR1 is DFQATT and CDR2 SNEGSKA (reference sequence). The CDR3 extends over 16 amino acids. The CDR3 is CSASGVLAGVGDEQFF.

The J gene is TRBJ2-3, the V gene TRBV20-1; lacking DNA, the TRBD1 call made by TCRdb goes unchecked. The CDR3 runs to 14 residues. Germline CDR1 reads DFQATT; CDR2 reads SNEGSKA (reference sequence). CDR3 amino acids: CSATPWTSTDTQYF.

The CDR3 loop is CSVKDGLNTEAFF. The chain couples TRBV29-1 to TRBJ1-1. The CDR3 is 13 residues long. The germline gives CDR1 SQVTM, CDR2 ANQGSEA.

The genes are TRBV29-1 and TRBJ2-1; the TRBD2 assignment by TCRdb is unverifiable without DNA. The germline gives CDR1 SQVTM, CDR2 ANQGSEA. The CDR3 length is 15 residues. The CDR3 region is CSVLGTSGLHNEQFF.

The chain uses TRBV29-1 and TRBJ2-5; the TCRdb D gene call, TRBD1, has no DNA to confirm it. The CDR3 spans 15 residues. CDR1 SQVTM and CDR2 ANQGSEA come from the germline V gene. The CDR3 here is CSVAPGTGGVETQYF.

The V gene is TRBV29-1, the J gene TRBJ1-2; there is no DNA to check the TCRdb D call of TRBD1. This CDR3 comprises 12 residues. Germline CDR1 reads SQVTM; CDR2 reads ANQGSEA. CDR3 residues: CSVAGTDYGYTF.

The chain employs TRBV29-1 and TRBJ1-1. Germline assignment: CDR1 SQVTM and CDR2 ANQGSEA. This CDR3 has 13 residues. The CDR3 reads CSVELGVNTEAFF.

This sequence joins TRBV29-1 and TRBJ2-7; TCRdb selects TRBD2, and the lack of DNA leaves this call unchecked. CDR1 is SQVTM and CDR2 is ANQGSEA in the germline V gene. The CDR3 contains 13 residues. The CDR3 is CSVWTSGLYEQYF.

This clonotype shows up as medium-sized by frequency. The gene calls are TRBV20-1 and TRBJ1-3. The germline V gene encodes CDR1 DFQATT and CDR2 SNEGSKA (reference sequence). The CDR3 sequence is 15 residues long. CDR3: CSASTQALSGNTIYF.

By frequency, this clonotype is medium-sized. The chain links TRBV20-1 to TRBJ1-1; as DNA is missing, the TRBD1 call by TCRdb cannot be tested. CDR1 is DFQATT, CDR2 SNEGSKA, per germline (reference sequence). The CDR3 has 16 residues. CDR3 amino acids: CSALAGVRGINTEAFF.

The chain links TRBV20-1 to TRBJ2-7; TCRdb outputs TRBD1, but without DNA this stays unchecked. The CDR3 runs 16 residues. Germline V gene sequence: CDR1 DFQATT, CDR2 SNEGSKA (reference sequence). CDR3 sequence: CSAREVGGGVRDEQYF.

J is TRBJ1-1 and V is TRBV5-1. The CDR3 consists of 13 residues. Germline loops: CDR1 SGHRS, CDR2 YFSETQ. The CDR3 sequence is CASSLWASTEAFF. The full variable domain, in which reference TRBV5-1 and TRBJ1-1 provide the parts outside the CDR3, is KAGVTQTPRYLIKTRGQQVTLSCSPISGHRSVSWYQQTPGQGLQFLFEYFSETQRNKGNFPGRFSGRQFSNSRSEMNVSTLELGDSALYLCASSLWASTEAFFGQGTRLTVV.

The chain has TRBV20-1 and TRBJ1-2; TCRdb's D call, TRBD1, is unchecked because there is no DNA. CDR1 and CDR2 from the germline V gene are DFQATT and SNEGSKA (reference sequence). This CDR3 is built from 15 residues. CDR3 protein: CSARVLDISLLSYTF.

CDR3 in amino acids: CSASQRLPTYEQYF. The V call is TRBV20-1, the J call TRBJ2-7; TCRdb calls TRBD2, which cannot be checked without DNA. The CDR3 consists of 14 residues. Germline lookup yields CDR1 DFQATT and CDR2 SNEGSKA (reference sequence).

This clonotype shows up as medium-sized by frequency. The chain links TRBV7-2 to TRBJ1-1. The CDR3 contains 14 residues. Germline CDR1 SGHTA, CDR2 FQGNSA. The CDR3 protein is CASSYRTANTEAFF.

The CDR3 here is CSVEAVGLAGYNEQFF. The chain uses TRBV29-1 and TRBJ2-1; absent DNA, TCRdb's TRBD2 call cannot be checked. CDR3 length: 16 residues. The germline gives CDR1 SQVTM, CDR2 ANQGSEA.

The V call is TRBV4-1, the J call TRBJ2-3; the D call of TRBD2 rests on TCRdb alone, since no DNA is present to check it. There are 17 residues in the CDR3. Germline V gives CDR1 MGHRA, CDR2 YSYEKL. Here the CDR3 reads CASSQDLGGSGTDTQYF.

The chain combines TRBV20-1 with TRBJ2-1. CDR3 size: 11 residues. CDR1 and CDR2 (germline): DFQATT, SNEGSKA (reference sequence). CDR3 protein: CSASFYNEQFF.

The genes are TRBV7-2 and TRBJ1-2. CDR1 and CDR2 from the germline V gene are SGHTA and FQGNSA. The CDR3 contains 18 residues. CDR3 sequence reads: CASSLREAGGLENYGYTF.

The chain combines TRBV20-1 with TRBJ2-7; lacking DNA, the TRBD1 call made by TCRdb goes unchecked. The CDR3 covers 16 residues. Looked up from germline, CDR1 is DFQATT and CDR2 is SNEGSKA (reference sequence). The CDR3 sequence is CSAMRDEGPFSYEQYF.

This clonotype is medium-sized by frequency. The chain joins TRBV20-1 to TRBJ1-1; TCRdb names TRBD1, which stays unverified in the absence of DNA. Germline-derived CDR1 and CDR2 are DFQATT and SNEGSKA (reference sequence). The CDR3 is 15 residues long. The CDR3 spells CSARDPQGEEGVAFF.

Measured by frequency, this clonotype is medium-sized. CDR3 in amino acids: CSARAHRGTNQPQHF. V gene TRBV20-1 combines with J gene TRBJ1-5; the D gene TCRdb calls, TRBD1, cannot be checked with no DNA. The CDR3 runs to 15 residues. Germline V lookup: CDR1 DFQATT, CDR2 SNEGSKA (reference sequence).